This TCR beta chain derives from a study of cytomegalovirus exposure and HLA in healthy donors. Study in general: Earlier, 100 million or so unique TCR beta sequences were recovered from about 170 million T cells by an analysis.

Deletions cut 6 bases from V and 10 bases from J, with 7 bases between. Germline V lookup: CDR1 SNHLY, CDR2 FYNNEI. The CDR3 spans 10 residues. This clone was counted only a few times. As yet, its antigen is unknown. The study, taken as a whole, reports: Most TCR sequences proved rare, with some public TCRs found in many donors. A later analysis reportedly identified an Asian-associated ancestry cluster as carrying fewer N-insertions than the roughly 670-donor mean.

The PCR had 60 Vbeta and 13 Jbeta primers. The data were produced by immunoSEQ multiplex PCR, yet TCRdb's version contains in-frame clones alone and is incomplete. The sample consists of about 120,000 clones, about 73% of them appearing once. Material: PBMCs. The origin of this receptor is a woman aged 25 to 45 in good health and CMV-seronegative. J is TRBJ2-4 and V is TRBV2; D call uncertain. The CDR3 region is CASSGSIQYF. The DNA of the CDR3 is TGTGCCAGCAGCGGGTCTATTCAGTACTTC.